These T cell receptor beta chains were read from a single sample in a study of cytomegalovirus exposure and HLA in healthy donors. The method was immunoSEQ multiplex PCR; TCRdb's version includes in-frame clones alone and lacks a portion of them. The sample has some 140,000 clones; roughly 80% are singletons. Input material: PBMCs. Every receptor here comes from a female donor in good health and CMV-seronegative. The CDR3 runs from the conserved cysteine through the conserved F or W. D genes are given only for firm matches. Clone size is given for some rows only: seen once, a few or many times, or a class if the clone is expanded.

CDR3aa | CDR3nt | j_gene | abundance | v_gene | d_gene
CASSEGPVYEQYF | TGTGCCAGCAGTGAGGGGCCCGTCTACGAGCAGTACTTC | TRBJ2-7 | NA | TRBV2 | NA
CASREGAGILF | TGTGCCAGTAGAGAGGGAGCGGGAATACTATTC | TRBJ2-7 | NA | TRBV19 | TRBD2
CASSAESNEKLFF | TGCGCCAGCAGCGCCGAGTCTAATGAAAAACTGTTTTTT | TRBJ1-4 | few | TRBV5-1 | NA
CASSKQLAGGPRETQYF | TGCGCCAGCAGCAAACAACTAGCGGGAGGGCCTAGAGAGACCCAGTACTTC | TRBJ2-5 | NA | TRBV4-1 | TRBD2
CASSSGQHNQPQHF | TGTGCCAGCAGCTCAGGACAACACAATCAGCCCCAGCATTTT | TRBJ1-5 | NA | TRBV6-5 | NA
CATSFPGQESEKLFF | TGTGCCACCAGCTTTCCGGGACAGGAGTCCGAAAAACTGTTTTTT | TRBJ1-4 | NA | TRBV15 | TRBD1
CASSHGVYGYTF | TGTGCCAGCAGCCACGGTGTCTATGGCTACACCTTC | TRBJ1-2 | NA | TRBV14 | NA
CASSLSTGVDTQYF | TGCGCCAGCAGCCTATCGACAGGGGTAGATACGCAGTATTTT | TRBJ2-3 | once | TRBV5-1 | TRBD1
CASSWTEAGANVLTF | TGCGCCAGCAGCTGGACAGAGGCTGGGGCCAACGTCCTGACTTTC | TRBJ2-6 | few | TRBV5-1 | NA
CASSSRTGQYEQYF | TGTGCCAGCAGTTCCAGGACAGGACAATACGAGCAGTACTTC | TRBJ2-7 | NA | TRBV27 | TRBD1
CASSLVGRELLGETQYF | TGTGCCAGCAGCTTGGTGGGGAGGGAACTTTTAGGAGAGACCCAGTACTTC | TRBJ2-5 | NA | TRBV5-4 | TRBD2
CSVKLFTGVNYGYTF | TGCAGCGTTAAACTTTTTACAGGGGTAAACTATGGCTACACCTTC | TRBJ1-2 | NA | TRBV29-1 | TRBD1
CASSQTGQVFTGELFF | TGCGCCAGCAGCCAAACCGGACAGGTATTTACCGGGGAGCTGTTTTTT | TRBJ2-2 | NA | TRBV5-1 | TRBD1
CAWSGRRLSSNQPQHF | TGTGCCTGGAGTGGACGGAGATTATCAAGCAATCAGCCCCAGCATTTT | TRBJ1-5 | NA | TRBV30 | NA
CASSPRGPLTDTQYF | TGTGCCAGCAGTCCCCGCGGCCCCCTCACAGATACGCAGTATTTT | TRBJ2-3 | NA | TRBV27 | NA
CASSLVVSGRTHYEQYF | TGTGCCAGCAGCTTGGTTGTTAGCGGGAGGACCCACTACGAGCAGTACTTC | TRBJ2-7 | NA | TRBV5-6 | TRBD2
CASSLRTLRYQETQYF | TGTGCCAGCAGCCTGCGGACTCTACGGTACCAAGAGACCCAGTACTTC | TRBJ2-5 | NA | TRBV28 | NA
CAISPRTSGVSYNEQFF | TGTGCCATCAGTCCCCGGACTAGCGGGGTTTCCTACAATGAGCAGTTCTTC | TRBJ2-1 | NA | TRBV10-3 | TRBD2
CASSSSSNQPQHF | TGTGCCAGCAGTTCCAGTAGCAATCAGCCCCAGCATTTT | TRBJ1-5 | NA | TRBV27 | NA
CASALAGGGKDGYTF | TGTGCCAGCGCCTTGGCGGGAGGGGGTAAGGATGGCTACACCTTC | TRBJ1-2 | NA | TRBV19 | NA
CASSAYGAGNEKLFF | TGTGCCAGCAGCGCCTATGGAGCGGGTAATGAAAAACTGTTTTTT | TRBJ1-4 | once | TRBV7-2 | NA
CASSLADSIYEQYF | TGTGCCAGCAGCTTAGCGGACAGCATCTACGAGCAGTACTTC | TRBJ2-7 | NA | TRBV7-6 | NA
CSVEGVTTEAFF | TGCAGCGTTGAAGGAGTTACGACTGAAGCTTTCTTT | TRBJ1-1 | few | TRBV29-1 | NA
CASSPGTLGTDTQYF | TGTGCCAGCAGCCCCGGGACACTAGGCACAGATACGCAGTATTTT | TRBJ2-3 | NA | TRBV7-2 | NA
CASSVEGGGTDTQYF | TGTGCCAGCAGCGTAGAGGGGGGGGGAACAGATACGCAGTATTTT | TRBJ2-3 | NA | TRBV9 | NA
CASSFSGTGGTDTQYF | TGTGCCAGCAGTTTTTCCGGGACAGGGGGCACAGATACGCAGTATTTT | TRBJ2-3 | NA | TRBV27 | TRBD1
CASSYSGRSSYNEQFF | TGTGCCAGCAGTTATAGCGGGCGAAGCTCCTACAATGAGCAGTTCTTC | TRBJ2-1 | NA | TRBV28 | TRBD2
CASSSLAGGTDTQYF | TGTGCCAGCAGCTCTCTAGCGGGGGGCACAGATACGCAGTATTTT | TRBJ2-3 | NA | TRBV7-2 | TRBD2
CASSRGRDYIYEQYF | TGTGCCAGCAGCAGGGGCCGGGACTACATTTACGAGCAGTACTTC | TRBJ2-7 | once | TRBV5-4 | TRBD2
CASSLPGEGWNTGELFF | TGTGCCAGCAGTTTGCCCGGAGAGGGATGGAACACCGGGGAGCTGTTTTTT | TRBJ2-2 | NA | TRBV28 | NA
CASSTRQGGTDTQYF | TGTGCCAGCAGCACTCGACAGGGGGGAACAGATACGCAGTATTTT | TRBJ2-3 | NA | TRBV7-8 | TRBD1
CASSYDRATIYF | TGTGCCAGCAGTTACGACAGGGCAACCATATATTTT | TRBJ1-3 | few | TRBV6-5 | TRBD1
CASSYYGTGGYEQYF | TGTGCCAGCAGTTATTACGGGACAGGGGGCTACGAGCAGTACTTC | TRBJ2-7 | NA | TRBV28 | TRBD1
CASSQLTVSNGYTF | TGCGCCAGCAGCCAATTGACAGTTTCGAATGGCTACACCTTC | TRBJ1-2 | few | TRBV4-1 | NA
CASSLRDNYNEQFF | TGTGCCAGCAGCTTACGAGACAACTACAATGAGCAGTTCTTC | TRBJ2-1 | NA | TRBV7-9 | NA
CSFYEQGPQYF | TGCAGTTTCTACGAACAGGGTCCCCAGTACTTC | TRBJ2-5 | NA | TRBV20-1 | NA
CAWSRDRVYNEQFF | TGTGCCTGGAGCCGGGACAGGGTTTACAATGAGCAGTTCTTC | TRBJ2-1 | NA | TRBV30 | TRBD1
CASSLGQLEEKLFF | TGCGCCAGCAGCTTGGGGCAGTTGGAGGAAAAACTGTTTTTT | TRBJ1-4 | NA | TRBV5-1 | NA
CASSMAGPEQYF | TGTGCCAGTAGTATGGCTGGGCCAGAGCAGTACTTC | TRBJ2-7 | NA | TRBV19 | NA
CSVSYSGANVLTF | TGCAGCGTTTCCTACTCTGGGGCCAACGTCCTGACTTTC | TRBJ2-6 | NA | TRBV29-1 | NA
CAWSVRTGSHRATNEKLFF | TGTGCCTGGAGTGTCCGGACAGGGAGTCACCGTGCAACTAATGAAAAACTGTTTTTT | TRBJ1-4 | NA | TRBV30 | TRBD1
CASSQYRVTDTQYF | TGTGCCAGCAGCCAATACAGGGTCACAGATACGCAGTATTTT | TRBJ2-3 | NA | TRBV14 | NA
CASSLSRDNINQPQHF | TGTGCCAGCAGTTTAAGCCGGGACAATATTAATCAGCCCCAGCATTTT | TRBJ1-5 | NA | TRBV27 | NA
CASSISGLNYGYTF | TGTGCCAGCTCAATTAGCGGTCTCAACTATGGCTACACCTTC | TRBJ1-2 | once | TRBV18 | NA
CASSETGGISKKLFF | TGTGCCAGCAGCGAAACAGGGGGAATTTCCAAAAAACTGTTTTTT | TRBJ1-4 | NA | TRBV9 | TRBD1
CASSSGTGVVGELFF | TGTGCCAGCAGCTCCGGGACAGGGGTTGTCGGGGAGCTGTTTTTT | TRBJ2-2 | NA | TRBV5-6 | TRBD1
CASSPAGARGPMYF | TGCGCCAGCAGCCCCGCGGGAGCGCGGGGGCCAATGTATTTT | TRBJ2-3 | NA | TRBV4-1 | NA
CANSDRANYGYTF | TGTGCCAACTCGGACAGGGCTAACTATGGCTACACCTTC | TRBJ1-2 | NA | TRBV6-1 | TRBD1
CSGATRQVAKNIQYF | TGCAGCGGGGCTACTAGACAGGTGGCCAAAAACATTCAGTACTTC | TRBJ2-4 | NA | TRBV29-1 | NA
CAWSVGLTDTQYF | TGTGCCTGGAGTGTAGGACTCACAGATACGCAGTATTTT | TRBJ2-3 | NA | TRBV30 | NA
CAWSGRTGLDEQYF | TGTGCCTGGAGTGGTCGGACAGGGTTGGACGAGCAGTACTTC | TRBJ2-7 | NA | TRBV30 | TRBD1
CASSPPGGPSSYEQYF | TGTGCCAGCAGCCCCCCGGGGGGGCCCAGCTCCTACGAGCAGTACTTC | TRBJ2-7 | NA | TRBV7-9 | TRBD2
CATSRDHGPGTQYF | TGTGCCACCAGCAGAGATCATGGGCCAGGGACCCAGTACTTC | TRBJ2-5 | once | TRBV15 | NA
CASSKWTGSGPQHF | TGTGCCAGCAGTAAATGGACGGGATCGGGCCCCCAGCATTTT | TRBJ1-5 | few | TRBV6-1 | NA
CASSYGTGPQETQYF | TGTGCCAGCAGCTACGGGACAGGACCTCAAGAGACCCAGTACTTC | TRBJ2-5 | NA | TRBV11-3 | TRBD1